This T cell receptor (beta chain) was documented in a study of blood T cell repertoires in COVID-19 (dated by TCRdb to the early 2020s). At the level of the whole study: Samples covering the acute and convalescent phases of COVID-19 were provided by collaborators in the United States, Italy and Spain. The material from the prospective study consisted of cDNA or gDNA derived from T cells, B-cell-depleted T cells, or PBMCs. Deeply sampled blood TCRbeta repertoires from subjects exposed to, actively infected with, or recovered from COVID-19 were included in the dataset. The repertoires were released in a freely available public database meant as a resource for research on the immune response to SARS-CoV-2. Samples were obtained from the ongoing ImmuneRACE study (first 160 participants) and from over 1,000 subjects provided by 6 global collaborators. The sample metadata nearly always contained a de-identified subject ID, COVID-19 status, age in years and sex. Where available, HLA class I and class II types were taken from metadata supplied by the sample provider and were not determined by assay-based typing.

Note on this clone: Its recognized antigen is unknown. The record has no base qualities; no much larger clone is one base away.

The paper's findings and limits, for the study overall: The amount of clinical and demographic metadata varied by source and participant and was provided uncurated.

TCRbeta CDR3 regions were amplified from genomic DNA using the immunoSEQ Assay, a bias-controlled multiplex PCR. Turning to the authors' computational methods: The number of nucleated cells in each sample was estimated by amplification of reference gene primers within the assay. To quantify the absolute abundance of each unique TCRbeta CDR3 rearrangement, sequence reads were collapsed and filtered. Productive Simpson clonality was computed per sample as the square root of Simpson's diversity index over productive rearrangements. Not all clones reach the TCRdb copy of this immuneACCESS table, which keeps in-frame sequences only. Checked studies attribute under half of the gap to unresolved V genes and leave the rest unexplained. D and trimming were read from the DNA, whereas the V and J calls and clone size are those reported in that table. For this sample there are about 220,000 clones; over 60% appear just once. In total, the top ten clones hold around 7.7% of the sample.

From its cysteine to its phenylalanine, the CDR3 spans 16 amino acids. Here the CDR3 DNA is all that survives: 48 bases in frame from base 1. The germline V and J ends show losses of 7 bases and 7 bases respectively, and no gene match explains 10 bases of the junction. CDR1 SNHLY and CDR2 FYNNEI are derived from the germline V gene. Collaborating institutions collected whole blood in K2EDTA tubes following their own protocols. For TCRbeta analysis, collaborators shipped samples in one of three forms: frozen whole blood, isolated PBMCs, or DNA extracted from either of those sample types. The sequence was collected from a woman in her seventies with acute or convalescent COVID-19. Sample: peripheral blood. The chain joins TRBV2 to TRBJ2-5; the central 15 bases match TRBD2. This receptor has the CDR3 CASIPGTSGGRGTQYF. The nucleotide sequence is given as TGTGCCAGCATCCCCGGGACTAGCGGGGGGAGGGGGACCCAGTACTTC.